This T cell receptor (beta chain) comes out of a study of blood T cell repertoires in COVID-19. Sequencing was performed with immunoSEQ multiplex PCR; in TCRdb, only in-frame clones are kept and a portion is missing. This sample yields over 120,000 clones, of which approximately 90% are seen a single time; around 1.6% belongs to the top ten. Per the germline V gene, CDR1 is SQVTM and CDR2 is ANQGSEA. The CDR3 has 11 residues. V shed 7 bases and J 7 bases; nucleotides not matched to a gene: 5. The chain recombines TRBV29-1 with TRBJ1-2, with 8 bases lining up with TRBD1. Sequenced: peripheral blood. The TCR sequence derives from a human donor in a cohort sampled during active COVID-19. The CDR3 spells CSGWTGFGYTF. The CDR3 DNA reads TGCAGCGGATGGACAGGGTTTGGCTACACCTTC.